This T cell receptor (beta chain) was retrieved from a study of CD8 T cells in Susac syndrome. Trimming at V came to 8 bases and at J to 5 bases, leaving 5 bases not matched to a gene. The CDR3 loop spans 14 amino acids. When the RNA was reverse transcribed, random hexamers were used with an input of about 0.5 to 1 ug. TCR beta CDR3 was amplified by immunoSEQ covering 54 Vbeta and 13 Jbeta. TCRdb independently ran MiXCR on the immunoSEQ multiplex PCR reads; one entry per CDR3 protein. The sample lists over 120,000 distinct CDR3 sequences, roughly 94% occurring once. Controls were healthy donors (matched for age and sex). In contrast to the negatively isolated CD8+ and CD4+ T cells, TEMRA cells were FACS-enriched.

The clonotype originates from a human donor in good health. The chain joins TRBV12-3 or TRBV12-4 to TRBJ2-7, with 14 bases identical to TRBD2. The sample comprised CD4+ T cells from PBMCs. The CDR3 DNA sequence: TGTGCCAGCGGGACTAGCGGGAGAGGCCACGAGCAGTACTTC. Encoded protein: CASGTSGRGHEQYF.